A selection of T cell receptor beta chains follows, all from one sample in a study of blood T cell repertoires in COVID-19. Profiled with immunoSEQ multiplex PCR; TCRdb holds only in-frame clones, not every one. The repertoire consists of about 160,000 clones, with approximately 81% occurring once and the leading ten covering around 5%. The specimen was peripheral blood. These receptors all stem from a woman in her 50s with COVID-19, enrolled during active disease. Both conserved end residues are part of each CDR3. D genes are given only for firm matches. Not every row has a clone size; where given, it reads once, few, many or a size class.

>TRBJ2-2|TRBD2|.|TRBV4-3
TGCGCCAGCAGCCAGCCAGCGGGGGCGAACACCGGGGAGCTGTTTTTT
CASSQPAGANTGELFF
>TRBJ2-3|TRBD2|few|TRBV19
TGTGCCAGTAGCGATAGGGCTAGCGGGGGGGCAATAGATACGCAGTATTTT
CASSDRASGGAIDTQYF
>TRBJ1-1|.|.|TRBV28
TGTGCCAGCACCTTTACGACAGGCCCACCTGGGACTGAAGCTTTCTTT
CASTFTTGPPGTEAFF
>TRBJ1-2|.|.|TRBV30
TGTGCCTGGAGCACAGGGAACTATGGCTACACCTTC
CAWSTGNYGYTF
>TRBJ1-3|.|.|TRBV13
TGTGCCAGCAGCTTAGGCGCGGGAAACACCATATATTTT
CASSLGAGNTIYF
>TRBJ1-6|TRBD1|.|TRBV12-3/TRBV12-4
TGTGCCAGCACCGGGACAGGGGGGTCACCCCTCCACTTT
CASTGTGGSPLHF
>TRBJ2-5|.|.|TRBV5-1
TGCGCCAGCAGACTGGAGGCAGAGACCCAGTACTTC
CASRLEAETQYF
>TRBJ1-2|TRBD1|.|TRBV4-3
TGCGCCAGCAGCCAACTTGGACAGGGCGGGTATGGCTACACCTTC
CASSQLGQGGYGYTF
>TRBJ1-2|.|.|TRBV7-9
TGTGCCAGCAGCTTAGACCCAGCAGGGAATGGCTACACCTTC
CASSLDPAGNGYTF
>TRBJ2-1|.|.|TRBV10-3
TGTGCCACCCGGGACACAAACAATGAGCAGTTCTTC
CATRDTNNEQFF
>TRBJ1-5|.|.|TRBV19
TGTGCCAGTAGCAATCAGGGCAATCAGCCCCAGCATTTT
CASSNQGNQPQHF
>TRBJ2-7|TRBD2|.|TRBV7-2
TGTGCCAGCAGCTTTAGGAGCCAGCGGGGGACCTACGAGCAGTACTTC
CASSFRSQRGTYEQYF
>TRBJ1-1|.|.|TRBV3-1/TRBV3-2
TGTGCCAGCAGCCAAGGATCAGGGCGTACTGAAGCTTTCTTT
CASSQGSGRTEAFF
>TRBJ1-5|TRBD1|.|TRBV2
TGTGCCAGCAGGGGGACAGGGGAAACGAATCAGCCCCAGCATTTT
CASRGTGETNQPQHF
>TRBJ1-2|.|.|TRBV24-1
TGTGCCACCAGTGCCGAGGGTCACTATGGCTACACCTTC
CATSAEGHYGYTF
>TRBJ1-5|.|.|TRBV6-6
TGTGCCAGCAACGAGGACAGTAGCAATCAGCCCCAGCATTTT
CASNEDSSNQPQHF
>TRBJ2-5|.|few|TRBV2
TGTGCCAGCAGTGACCTCTCAGAGACCCAGTACTTC
CASSDLSETQYF
>TRBJ2-5|TRBD1|.|TRBV7-6
TGTGCCAGCAGCCCTCAGGACAGGGGGCATTTAGGGACCCAGTACTTC
CASSPQDRGHLGTQYF
>TRBJ1-1|TRBD1|.|TRBV28
TGTGCCAGCAGTCTACAGGGGCCGATGAACACTGAAGCTTTCTTT
CASSLQGPMNTEAFF
>TRBJ2-7|TRBD2|.|TRBV7-6
TGTGCCAGCAGCCTGTCTAGCGGCTTCTCCTACGAGCAGTACTTC
CASSLSSGFSYEQYF
>TRBJ1-1|.|.|TRBV6-5
TGTGCCAGCAGGGCCTGGAGGGTTAACACTGAAGCTTTCTTT
CASRAWRVNTEAFF
>TRBJ2-7|TRBD2|few|TRBV7-9
TGTGCCAGCAGCCTACTAGCGGGCGGGACCTACGAGCAGTACTTC
CASSLLAGGTYEQYF
>TRBJ1-1|.|.|TRBV27
TGTGCCAGCAGTTTTTTGGGAGAGGGCACTGAAGCTTTCTTT
CASSFLGEGTEAFF
>TRBJ2-1|TRBD1|once|TRBV3-1/TRBV3-2
TGTGCCAGCAGCCCTTTCGGGGCAGGGGGCCATGAGCAGTTCTTC
CASSPFGAGGHEQFF
>TRBJ2-7|.|.|TRBV11-3
TGTGCCAGCAGCTTAGATAACACCTACGAGCAGTACTTC
CASSLDNTYEQYF
>TRBJ2-2|.|.|TRBV5-8
TGTGCCAGCAGCTTAAGTAGGGGAAACACCGGGGAGCTGTTTTTT
CASSLSRGNTGELFF